This passage covers 21 T cell receptor beta chains from one sample sequenced in a study of blood T cells in healthy people across ages. Next came a second PCR, run for roughly 6 to 11 cycles, which used a sample-barcoded 5' primer along with a J-beta primer mix. TCRdb processed the 5' RACE reads anew with MiXCR; each CDR3 protein has one entry. The table includes around 970,000 distinct CDR3 sequences, about 51% detected once. Sequencing input: blood. The receptors come from a woman in her fifties or sixties in good health.

J is TRBJ1-5 and V is TRBV7-2, with 8 bases that match TRBD1. The CDR3 has 14 amino acids. The trim removed 5 bases at V and 8 bases at J, leaving 8 bases unmatched. Looked up from germline, CDR1 is SGHTA and CDR2 is FQGNSA. In nucleotides, the CDR3 is TGTGCCAGCAGCCGAACAGGGGGGGATGAGCCCCAGCATTTT. This translates into CASSRTGGDEPQHF.

CDR3 protein: CASRRSENQPQHF. The CDR3 DNA reads TGTGCCAGCAGGAGAAGCGAAAATCAGCCCCAGCATTTT. The rearrangement uses TRBV28 and TRBJ1-5; D gene ambiguous. Germline lookup yields CDR1 MDHEN and CDR2 SYDVKM. This CDR3 is 13 amino acids long. V shed 6 bases and J shed 4 bases, with 10 bases lying between them.

The chain uses TRBV20-1 and TRBJ2-5, with D uncertain. The germline V gene has CDR1 DFQATT and CDR2 SNEGSKA (reference sequence). Trimming removed 8 bases from V and 1 base from J, with 23 bases in between. The CDR3 is made up of 16 amino acids. The CDR3 nucleotides read TGCAGTTCATCCCCGGTCTCTGGCCCAGGCCAAGAGACCCAGTACTTC. Translated: CSSSPVSGPGQETQYF.

This chain links TRBV7-9 with TRBJ2-5; D is unresolved. The DNA end lines up better with TRBJ2-7; the J call may be wrong. This CDR3 comprises 13 residues. Germline-derived CDR1 and CDR2 are SEHNR and FQNEAQ (reference sequence). CDR3 in amino acids: CASSLVGGVEQYF. The CDR3, as DNA: TGTGCCAGCAGCTTAGTAGGTGGCGTCGAGCAGTACTTC.

The chain couples TRBV29-1 to TRBJ1-2; unclear D gene. The CDR3 runs to 15 residues. The germline V gene has CDR1 SQVTM and CDR2 ANQGSEA. Trimming shortened V by 1 base and J by 4 bases, and 16 bases separated the two germline ends. CDR3: CSVEGWFGAGYGYTF. The DNA of the CDR3 is TGCAGCGTTGAAGGCTGGTTCGGAGCGGGCTATGGCTACACCTTC.

The CDR3 nucleotides read TGTGCCAGTCGTCGGACAGAAGAGACCCAGTACTTC. The encoded protein is CASRRTEETQYF. The rearrangement links TRBV6-5 to TRBJ2-5, with D possibly being TRBD1 (6 bases). Germline V CDR1 and CDR2: MNHEY, SVGAGI. This CDR3 is 12 amino acids long. With 9 bases removed from V and 3 bases from J, the gap between germline ends came to 11 bases.

The chain combines TRBV20-1 with TRBJ2-5, with 8 bases aligning to TRBD1. CDR3 length equals 15 residues. V trimming: 6 bases; J trimming: 11 bases; junction bases outside the gene matches: 20. Germline CDR1 reads DFQATT; CDR2 reads SNEGSKA (reference sequence). CDR3 bases: TGCAGTGCACCGGCGGGCAGGGGGCTTCTCAACGGGCAGTACTTC. Its protein is CSAPAGRGLLNGQYF.

This clonotype showed up many times. The genes are TRBV7-2 and TRBJ1-1; D is unclear. The CDR3 consists of 14 residues. Germline lookup yields CDR1 SGHTA and CDR2 FQGNSA. V was trimmed by 1 base and J by 1 base, leaving 7 bases between them. This CDR3 is CASSLGPGNTEAFF. The DNA for the CDR3 is TGTGCCAGCAGCTTAGGCCCCGGGAACACTGAAGCTTTCTTT.

The chain is built from TRBV6-2 or TRBV6-3 and TRBJ2-3, with 10 bases aligning to TRBD1. The V segment lost 6 bases and the J segment 5 bases; nucleotides outside the gene matches: 11. The CDR3 spans 16 residues. Germline V gene data show CDR1 as MNHEY and CDR2 as SVGEGT. The CDR3, as DNA: TGTGCCAGCAGAAGATTCGACAGGGGGCGTGAAGATACGCAGTATTTT. The encoded protein is CASRRFDRGREDTQYF.

This chain joins TRBV12-3 or TRBV12-4 and TRBJ2-6; TRBD1 agrees at 10 bases. Trimming at V came to 4 bases and at J to 4 bases, leaving 7 bases not matched to a gene. There are 17 residues in the CDR3. The CDR3 spells CASSSGQGLGGANVLTF. The CDR3 nucleotides read TGTGCCAGCAGTTCGGGACAGGGGTTGGGGGGGGCCAACGTCCTGACTTTC.

The chain carries TRBV15 and TRBJ1-5; D not resolved. Germline lookup yields CDR1 LNHNV and CDR2 YYDKDF (reference sequence). The CDR3 has 16 amino acids. The V gene lost 5 bases and the J gene lost 1 base, with 15 bases spanning the gap. The DNA of the CDR3 is TGTGCCACCAGCCGGCATGAGGCGCGGAGCAATCAGCCCCAGCATTTT. Residues: CATSRHEARSNQPQHF.

The chain couples TRBV14 to TRBJ2-6; the D gene is possibly TRBD1 (6 bases). CDR3 size: 18 residues. The germline gives CDR1 SGHDN, CDR2 FVKESK. The ends were cut back, 3 bases at V and 0 bases at J, with 15 bases in the middle. The CDR3 nucleotides read TGTGCCAGCAGCCATTTGGGGGCCACCCGCTCTGGGGCCAACGTCCTGACTTTC. Protein product: CASSHLGATRSGANVLTF.

This sequence joins TRBV11-2 and TRBJ2-7, with 15 nucleotides matching TRBD2. Germline values: CDR1 SGHAT, CDR2 FQNNGV. CDR3 length equals 18 residues. The V and J ends lost 4 bases and 2 bases, in that order; junction bases with no gene match: 9. The CDR3 reads CASSSGLAGGNVAYEQYF. For the CDR3, the DNA is TGTGCCAGCAGCTCGGGACTAGCGGGAGGTAATGTAGCCTACGAGCAGTACTTC. Drawing the rest from reference TRBV11-2 and TRBJ2-7, the complete variable domain is EAGVAQSPRYKIIEKRQSVAFWCNPISGHATLYWYQQILGQGPKLLIQFQNNGVVDDSQLPKDRFSAERLKGVDSTLKIQPAKLEDSAVYLCASSSGLAGGNVAYEQYFGPGTRLTVT.

The chain recombines TRBV28 with TRBJ1-2; D possibly corresponds to TRBD1 (5 bases). From germline, CDR1 is MDHEN and CDR2 SYDVKM. The CDR3 runs to 15 residues. Trimming cost V 2 bases and J 3 bases, with 13 bases left between them. The DNA for the CDR3 is TGTGCCAGCAGTTTAGGGGGTTTGGGGTACTATGGCTACACCTTC. Its translation: CASSLGGLGYYGYTF.

V is TRBV21-1 and J is TRBJ1-5; the table names TRBD1, a call not compared with the DNA. TRBV21-1 is noted as a pseudogene. This CDR3 region has 15 residues. CDR3 sequence reads: CASSKTTGGGQPQHF. Here the CDR3 DNA reads TGTGCCAGCAGCAAAACGACAGGGGGCGGACAGCCCCAGCATTTT.

This chain uses TRBV7-2 with TRBJ2-5; TRBD1 agrees at 11 bases. The CDR3 runs 14 residues. Trimming cost V 1 base and J 11 bases; bases outside gene matches: 6. Germline CDR1 SGHTA, CDR2 FQGNSA. DNA for the CDR3: TGTGCCAGCAGCTTAGGGGGACAGGGGGGGGAGCAGTACTTC. Its translation is CASSLGGQGGEQYF.

The rearrangement joins TRBV29-1 to TRBJ2-7; 12 nucleotides align to TRBD1. This CDR3 has 14 amino acids. Germline-derived CDR1 and CDR2 are SQVTM and ANQGSEA. V trimming: 6 bases; J trimming: 3 bases; junction bases outside the gene matches: 6. CDR3 protein: CSVTGQGAIYEQYF. The CDR3, as DNA: TGCAGCGTCACGGGACAGGGGGCCATCTACGAGCAGTACTTC.

A few counts support this clonotype. The chain joins TRBV7-2 to TRBJ2-7; the match to TRBD2 covers 11 bases. Unmatched junction bases numbered 12, after V lost 1 base and J lost 10 bases. Per germline, CDR1 SGHTA and CDR2 FQGNSA. This CDR3 has 16 residues. In DNA form, the CDR3 reads TGTGCCAGCAGCTTAGACTGGGCTAGCGGGAGGCTAACCCAGTACTTC. Translating gives CASSLDWASGRLTQYF.

This rearrangement joins TRBV7-3 to TRBJ2-1; D unresolved. The CDR3 runs 14 residues. V lost 4 bases to trimming and J lost 6 bases, with 13 bases between them. Germline V gives CDR1 SGHTA, CDR2 FQGTGA. This CDR3 reads CASSSYIQSNEQFF. The CDR3 DNA is TGTGCCAGCAGCTCCTACATACAGAGCAATGAGCAGTTCTTC.

The sample holds a few counts of this clonotype. V gene TRBV28 combines with J gene TRBJ2-7, with D tentatively TRBD1 (7 bases). Germline V gives CDR1 MDHEN, CDR2 SYDVKM. V shed 3 bases and J shed 6 bases, with 18 bases lying between them. CDR3 length equals 15 residues. CDR3 coding DNA: TGTGCCAGCAGTTTCCCCCCAGGGGGGAGTTTCGAGCAGTACTTC. It translates to CASSFPPGGSFEQYF. Based on the CDR3 plus reference TRBV28 and TRBJ2-7, the full variable domain is DVKVTQSSRYLVKRTGEKVFLECVQDMDHENMFWYRQDPGLGLRLIYFSYDVKMKEKGDIPEGYSVSREKKERFSLILESASTNQTSMYLCASSFPPGGSFEQYFGPGTRLTVT.

The chain combines TRBV5-1 with TRBJ2-1, with 10 bases fitting TRBD2. Germline assignment: CDR1 SGHRS and CDR2 YFSETQ. After removal of 7 bases from V and 0 bases from J, the junction contained 7 bases not matched to a gene. This CDR3 is built from 16 residues. Here the CDR3 reads CASDSGRSSSYNEQFF. CDR3 sequence (DNA): TGCGCCAGCGATAGCGGGAGGTCCAGCTCCTACAATGAGCAGTTCTTC.